This T cell receptor (beta chain) is drawn from a study of Graves' ophthalmopathy and Graves' hyperthyroidism. Findings and limits, study-wide: A classifier, a 13-signature model, separated ophthalmopathy from stable hyperthyroidism with roughly 90% sensitivity and roughly 80% specificity. The model achieved under 71% sensitivity and 72% to 75% specificity for ophthalmopathy progression.

Active ophthalmopathy (CAS at least 3, NOSPECS at least 4), lasting under 3 months. Patients were excluded if they had other autoimmune diseases or uncontrolled infections, and likewise if pregnancy or lactation applied. Germline lookup yields CDR1 SGHRS and CDR2 YFSETQ. The CDR3 covers 15 residues. V lost 0 bases, J lost 4 bases, and 13 bases lay in between. This clonotype was seen many times. Antigen specificity is unknown. TCR beta CDR3 regions were amplified from RNA transcripts. The authors performed first-round RT-PCR with HTBI primers and then a second-round multiplex PCR. TCRdb reprocessed the multiplex PCR reads via MiXCR and lists one record per CDR3 protein. The sample records about 400,000 distinct CDR3 sequences, around 19% being singletons.

The V gene is TRBV5-1, the J gene TRBJ1-1; possible D gene TRBD1, 6 bases. This receptor was obtained from a woman in her late teens or twenties with Graves' ophthalmopathy. The sequenced material came from peripheral blood. CDR3 sequence (DNA): TGCGCCAGCAGCTTGGTAGGGGGGCGGGTCACTGAAGCTTTCTTT. Its translation: CASSLVGGRVTEAFF.